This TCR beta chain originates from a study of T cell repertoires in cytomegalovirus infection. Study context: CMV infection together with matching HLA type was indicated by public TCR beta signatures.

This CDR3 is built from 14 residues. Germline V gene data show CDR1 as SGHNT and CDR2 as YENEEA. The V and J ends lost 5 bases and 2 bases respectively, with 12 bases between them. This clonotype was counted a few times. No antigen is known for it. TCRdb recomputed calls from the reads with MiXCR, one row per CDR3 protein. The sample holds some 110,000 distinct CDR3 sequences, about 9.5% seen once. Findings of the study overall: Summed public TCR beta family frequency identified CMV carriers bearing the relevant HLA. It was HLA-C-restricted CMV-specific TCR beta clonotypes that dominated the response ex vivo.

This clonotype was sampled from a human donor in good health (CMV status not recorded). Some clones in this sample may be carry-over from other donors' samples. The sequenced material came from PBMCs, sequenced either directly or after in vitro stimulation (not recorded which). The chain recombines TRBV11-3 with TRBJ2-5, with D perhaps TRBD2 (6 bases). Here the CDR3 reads CASSLSGLQETQYF. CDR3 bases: TGTGCCAGCAGCCTTAGCGGACTTCAAGAGACCCAGTACTTC. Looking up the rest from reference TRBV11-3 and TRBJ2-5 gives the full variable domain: EAGVVQSPRYKIIEKKQPVAFWCNPISGHNTLYWYLQNLGQGPELLIRYENEEAVDDSQLPKDRFSAERLKGVDSTLKIQPAELGDSAVYLCASSLSGLQETQYFGPGTRLLVL.